The T cell receptor beta chain under discussion was sequenced for a study of T cell changes during pregnancy in multiple sclerosis. Sequencing was performed with immunoSEQ multiplex PCR; in TCRdb, only in-frame clones are kept and a portion is missing. The sample has tens of thousands of clones; approximately 94% are singletons. V was shortened by 1 base and J by 3 bases, with 13 bases between the two germline ends. This CDR3 is 15 amino acids long. Looked up from germline, CDR1 is SGHTA and CDR2 is FQGNSA. The sequence was collected from a female donor with multiple sclerosis, enrolled in a pregnancy study. The V call is TRBV7-2, the J call TRBJ2-7, with D tentatively TRBD2 (7 bases). Source: CD4+ T cells from peripheral blood mononuclear cells, taken in the second trimester of pregnancy. The CDR3 protein is CASSLEGGGHYEQYF. The CDR3 DNA reads TGTGCCAGCAGCTTAGAGGGCGGGGGCCACTACGAGCAGTACTTC.